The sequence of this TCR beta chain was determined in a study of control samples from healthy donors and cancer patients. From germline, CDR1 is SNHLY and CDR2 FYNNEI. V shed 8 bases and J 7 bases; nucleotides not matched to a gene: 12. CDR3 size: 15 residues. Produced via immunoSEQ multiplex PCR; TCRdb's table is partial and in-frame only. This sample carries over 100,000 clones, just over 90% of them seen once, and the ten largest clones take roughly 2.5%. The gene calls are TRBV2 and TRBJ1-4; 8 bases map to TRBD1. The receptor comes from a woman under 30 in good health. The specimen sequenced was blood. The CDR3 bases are TGTGCCAGCGGTACCTTGGGACAGGCCTTTGAAAAACTGTTTTTT. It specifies CASGTLGQAFEKLFF.